This entry lists 23 T cell receptor beta chains sequenced from one sample in a study of patients and donors after allogeneic stem cell transplantation (TCRdb year 2020). Libraries were made using RT-PCR. Sequenced on a NextSeq 550. TCRdb reprocessing: public reads trimmed at Q25 with fastp, clones called with MiXCR, in-frame beta chains kept. One record per CDR3 amino acid sequence lists the most common genes and DNA. This sample lists over 400,000 distinct CDR3 sequences; more than 15% were detected once. Of the sample, 6.5% to 7.5% falls within the top ten clones. The material sequenced was blood, either unsorted or a sorted T cell fraction (not recorded which). The receptors shown here come from a human donor who was either an allogeneic HSCT recipient or a stem cell or donor lymphocyte infusion donor (not recorded which). It is not recorded whose cells these are; they may come from a transplant donor.

There are a few counts of this clonotype. V usage is TRBV20-1 and J usage is TRBJ1-4; 8 bases match TRBD1. The CDR3 covers 12 residues. With 6 bases clipped from V and 8 bases from J, the junction kept 5 bases outside the gene matches. Germline V gene lookup returns CDR1 DFQATT and CDR2 SNEGSKA (reference sequence). The CDR3 reads CSARTGKEKLFF. In nucleotides, the CDR3 is TGCAGTGCGAGGACAGGGAAGGAAAAACTGTTTTTT.

This clonotype was counted only a few times. J is TRBJ2-2 and V is TRBV7-8; D may be TRBD1 (6 bases). V was cut by 10 bases and J by 0 bases, with 27 bases left in between. CDR1 is SGHVS and CDR2 is FQNEAQ in the germline V gene. The CDR3 is made up of 19 amino acids. CDR3 protein: CATPADGGWGPPNTGELFF. The CDR3 bases are TGTGCCACCCCGGCCGATGGGGGCTGGGGGCCACCGAACACCGGGGAGCTGTTTTTT.

The table lists this clonotype with a few counts. The gene calls are TRBV20-1 and TRBJ1-1; D may be TRBD1 (6 bases). Trimming removed 3 bases at V and 3 bases at J, with 17 bases between. CDR3 size: 15 residues. Germline V gives CDR1 DFQATT, CDR2 SNEGSKA (reference sequence). DNA for the CDR3: TGCAGTGCTAGCAGGGGCCGCCTCGGCGACACTGAAGCTTTCTTT. It translates to CSASRGRLGDTEAFF.

The chain carries TRBV7-9 and TRBJ2-3; D is possibly TRBD1 (6 bases). The CDR3 has 14 residues. CDR1 and CDR2 from the germline V gene are SEHNR and FQNEAQ (reference sequence). V was shortened by 6 bases and J by 6 bases, with 16 bases between the two germline ends. CDR3 amino acids: CASSGVQGDDTQYF. The CDR3 DNA sequence: TGTGCCAGCAGTGGGGTACAGGGAGATGATACGCAGTATTTT.

This clonotype occurred many times. The gene calls are TRBV12-3 or TRBV12-4 and TRBJ1-6; D uncertain. Trimming took off 2 bases at V and 11 bases at J, with 10 bases between the two ends. This CDR3 has 13 amino acids. CDR3 amino acids: CASSLYHGTPLHF. In DNA form, the CDR3 reads TGTGCCAGCAGTTTATACCACGGGACACCCCTCCACTTT.

This clonotype was found many times. This chain links TRBV24-1 with TRBJ2-7, with TRBD1 matching over 7 bases. The CDR3 runs to 15 residues. From germline, CDR1 is KGHDR and CDR2 SFDVKD. The J segment lost 3 bases and the V segment lost 4 bases, leaving 8 bases of the junction unmatched. The CDR3 loop is CATSEGTATYYEQYF. In nucleotides, the CDR3 is TGTGCCACCAGTGAGGGGACAGCCACGTACTACGAGCAGTACTTC.

A note on this clonotype: One end of the junction varies from germline; a read error may be responsible. The chain links TRBV2 to TRBJ2-1, with TRBD2 matching 9 bases. In germline, CDR1 is SNHLY, CDR2 FYNNEI. The CDR3 spans 12 residues. This CDR3 reads CASSEKVAGVVF. Written as DNA, the CDR3 is TGTGCCAGCAGTGAAAAGGTAGCGGGAGTGGTCTTC.

There are a few counts of this clonotype. The chain links TRBV5-1 to TRBJ2-3, with 8 bases fitting TRBD2. The germline V gene encodes CDR1 SGHRS and CDR2 YFSETQ. This CDR3 has 16 amino acids. Unmatched junction bases numbered 5, after V lost 1 base and J lost 1 base. CDR3 region: CASSLRGGQRTDTQYF. The CDR3, as DNA: TGCGCCAGCAGCTTGCGGGGGGGCCAGCGCACAGATACGCAGTATTTT.

This chain links TRBV7-8 with TRBJ1-5; D possibly corresponds to TRBD1 (5 bases). This CDR3 has 15 amino acids. The V end was cut by 5 bases, the J end by 4 bases, with 15 bases between. The germline V gene has CDR1 SGHVS and CDR2 FQNEAQ. The CDR3 nucleotides read TGTGCCAGCAGCCGTTCCGAACAGGCTAATCAGCCCCAGCATTTT. Residues: CASSRSEQANQPQHF.

This clonotype was counted only a few times. The rearrangement uses TRBV5-1 and TRBJ2-6; maybe TRBD1 (6 bases). CDR1 and CDR2 from the germline V gene are SGHRS and YFSETQ. CDR3 length equals 15 residues. V shed 4 bases and J shed 4 bases, with 12 bases lying between them. As DNA, the CDR3 is TGCGCCAGCAGCGATACAGGGTCGGGGGCCAACGTCCTGACTTTC. Translating it yields CASSDTGSGANVLTF.

This clonotype appeared many times. The chain joins TRBV9 to TRBJ1-1, with D unresolved. Trimming shortened V by 3 bases and J by 7 bases, and 13 bases separated the two germline ends. The CDR3 covers 13 residues. The germline gives CDR1 SGDLS, CDR2 YYNGEE. The CDR3 DNA reads as TGTGCCAGCAGCGCCCCTCCGGGCAGTGAAGCTTTCTTT. Protein product: CASSAPPGSEAFF.

V is TRBV7-9 and J is TRBJ2-5; the D gene is possibly TRBD1 (6 bases). V dropped 2 bases and J dropped 2 bases, with 12 bases sitting between them. CDR3 length: 15 amino acids. The V gene's germline CDR1 is SEHNR and CDR2 FQNEAQ (reference sequence). The CDR3 loop is CASSLPRGTQETQYF. CDR3 in DNA: TGTGCCAGCAGCTTACCTCGAGGGACACAAGAGACCCAGTACTTC. The variable domain in full, completed from reference TRBV7-9 and TRBJ2-5, reads DTGVSQNPRHKITKRGQNVTFRCDPISEHNRLYWYRQTLGQGPEFLTYFQNEAQLEKSRLLSDRFSAERPKGSFSTLEIQRTEQGDSAMYLCASSLPRGTQETQYFGPGTRLLVL.

The chain combines TRBV5-1 with TRBJ2-5; D not resolved. CDR1 and CDR2 from the germline V gene are SGHRS and YFSETQ. The CDR3 spans 14 residues. Deletions cut 0 bases from V and 2 bases from J, with 8 bases between. This CDR3 reads CASSLGQPQETQYF. CDR3 DNA sequence: TGCGCCAGCAGCTTGGGACAACCTCAAGAGACCCAGTACTTC. Drawing the rest from reference TRBV5-1 and TRBJ2-5, the complete variable domain is KAGVTQTPRYLIKTRGQQVTLSCSPISGHRSVSWYQQTPGQGLQFLFEYFSETQRNKGNFPGRFSGRQFSNSRSEMNVSTLELGDSALYLCASSLGQPQETQYFGPGTRLLVL.

This clonotype was counted a few times. This chain uses TRBV20-1 with TRBJ2-3, with no clear D. V lost 1 base, J lost 3 bases, and 8 bases lay in between. The CDR3 consists of 13 residues. Germline V gene sequence: CDR1 DFQATT, CDR2 SNEGSKA (reference sequence). The CDR3, as DNA: TGCAGTGCTAGAGTGTGGCTTACAGATACGCAGTATTTT. Translation gives CSARVWLTDTQYF.

This clonotype occurred a few times. The chain recombines TRBV27 with TRBJ1-4; TRBD1 aligns across 7 bases. The CDR3 spans 15 residues. Germline CDR1 and CDR2: MNHEY and SMNVEV (reference sequence). V shed 4 bases, J shed 5 bases, and the junction held 7 bases outside the gene matches. CDR3: CASSSADRRNEKLFF. CDR3 DNA: TGTGCCAGCAGTTCCGCGGACAGGAGAAATGAAAAACTGTTTTTT.

This clonotype was counted a few times. The J gene is TRBJ2-2, the V gene TRBV12-3 or TRBV12-4; no clear D. The CDR3 totals 13 residues. V lost 6 bases and J lost 1, with 6 bases in between. The CDR3: CASSTQNTGELFF. The CDR3 region has the DNA TGTGCCAGCAGCACTCAGAACACCGGGGAGCTGTTTTTT.

V is TRBV12-3 or TRBV12-4 and J is TRBJ1-6; a weak D match, TRBD1 (6 bases). The CDR3 runs to 13 residues. The ends were cut back, 5 bases at V and 13 bases at J, with 15 bases in the middle. CDR3 loop: CASSGLKGVPLHF. The CDR3 nucleotides are TGTGCCAGCAGTGGGCTGAAGGGGGTCCCCCTCCACTTT.

The J gene is TRBJ2-5, the V gene TRBV7-8, with D unresolved. Per the germline V gene, CDR1 is SGHVS and CDR2 is FQNEAQ. The CDR3 is 12 amino acids. V was cut by 6 bases and J by 4 bases, with 9 bases left in between. In nucleotides, the CDR3 is TGTGCCAGCAGACCTTTGCGAGAGACCCAGTACTTC. The encoded protein is CASRPLRETQYF.

Here the CDR3 DNA reads TGTGCCAGCACCCCTGGGGGGAAGAGGACTGAAGCTTTCTTT. Its translation: CASTPGGKRTEAFF. J is TRBJ1-1 and V is TRBV12-3 or TRBV12-4, with a tentative D call TRBD1 (5 bases). The CDR3 is 14 amino acids. Between the trimmed V and J ends, which lost 7 bases and 5 bases, there was a span of 17 bases.

The chain joins TRBV12-3 or TRBV12-4 to TRBJ2-7, with D perhaps assigned TRBD1 or TRBD2 (5 bases each). V was pared by 8 bases and J by 3 bases, with 23 bases between. The CDR3 is 16 residues long. The CDR3 DNA sequence: TGTGCCAGCTCCTTAACAGGCCAGGGCCGGGACTACGAGCAGTACTTC. Translated: CASSLTGQGRDYEQYF.

This clonotype has only a few counts. The V and J genes are TRBV9 and TRBJ2-2; TRBD1 or TRBD2 may be the D gene (6 bases each). Germline CDR1 is SGDLS and CDR2 is YYNGEE. The CDR3 is 14 residues long. Trimming took off 0 bases at V and 7 bases at J, with 10 bases between the two ends. The CDR3 protein is CASSVGGANGELFF. The CDR3 DNA sequence: TGTGCCAGCAGCGTAGGGGGGGCGAACGGGGAGCTGTTTTTT.

The chain employs TRBV19 and TRBJ2-1; D remains unclear. The length of the CDR3 is 12 residues. Trimming left V 8 bases short and J 3 bases short, with 8 bases between. Germline CDR1 LNHDA, CDR2 SQIVND (reference sequence). The CDR3 nucleotides are TGTGCCAGTTCAGACGGCTACAATGAGCAGTTCTTC. This translates into CASSDGYNEQFF.

In its sample, this clonotype was seen a few times. The rearrangement links TRBV12-3 or TRBV12-4 to TRBJ2-1; TRBD2 matches at 7 bases. Germline trimming cut 7 bases from V and 3 bases from J; bases unmatched to any gene: 12. The CDR3 extends over 16 amino acids. The CDR3, as DNA: TGTGCCAGCACCCTATCCTTGGGGGGGGACTACAATGAGCAGTTCTTC. This gives the protein CASTLSLGGDYNEQFF.